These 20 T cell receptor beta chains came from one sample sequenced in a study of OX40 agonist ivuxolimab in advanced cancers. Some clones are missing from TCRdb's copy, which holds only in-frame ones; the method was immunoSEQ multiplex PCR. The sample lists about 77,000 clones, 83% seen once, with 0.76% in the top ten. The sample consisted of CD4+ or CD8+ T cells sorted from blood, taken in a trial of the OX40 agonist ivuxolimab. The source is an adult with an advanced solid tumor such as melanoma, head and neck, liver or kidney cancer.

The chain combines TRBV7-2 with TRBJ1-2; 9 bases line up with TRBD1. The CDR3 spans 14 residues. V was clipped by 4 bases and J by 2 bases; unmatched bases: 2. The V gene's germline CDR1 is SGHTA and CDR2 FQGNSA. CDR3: CASSYGQGNYGYTF. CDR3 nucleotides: TGTGCCAGCAGCTACGGACAGGGGAACTATGGCTACACCTTC.

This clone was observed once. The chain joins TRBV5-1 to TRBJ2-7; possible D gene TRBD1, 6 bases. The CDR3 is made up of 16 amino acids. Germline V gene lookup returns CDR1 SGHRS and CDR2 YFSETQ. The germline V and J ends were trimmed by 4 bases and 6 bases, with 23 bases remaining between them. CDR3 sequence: CASSPTQGRASGEQYF. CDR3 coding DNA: TGCGCCAGCAGCCCTACACAGGGTAGGGCATCAGGCGAGCAGTACTTC.

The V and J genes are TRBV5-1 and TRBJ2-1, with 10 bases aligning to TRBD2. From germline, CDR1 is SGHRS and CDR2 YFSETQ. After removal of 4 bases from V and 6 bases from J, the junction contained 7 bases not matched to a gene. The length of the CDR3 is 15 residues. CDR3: CASSPGLAEINEQFF. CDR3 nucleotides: TGCGCCAGCAGCCCCGGACTAGCGGAAATCAATGAGCAGTTCTTC.

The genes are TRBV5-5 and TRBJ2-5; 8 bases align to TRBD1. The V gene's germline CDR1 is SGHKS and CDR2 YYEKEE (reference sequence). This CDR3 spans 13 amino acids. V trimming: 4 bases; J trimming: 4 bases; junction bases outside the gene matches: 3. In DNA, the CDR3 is TGTGCCAGCAGCCGTGGACAGGGAGAGACCCAGTACTTC. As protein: CASSRGQGETQYF.

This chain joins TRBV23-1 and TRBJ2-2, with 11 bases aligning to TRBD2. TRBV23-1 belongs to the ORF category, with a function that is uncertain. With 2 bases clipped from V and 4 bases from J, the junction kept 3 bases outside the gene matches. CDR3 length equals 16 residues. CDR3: CASSQTSGRITGELFF. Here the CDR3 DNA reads TGCGCCAGCAGTCAAACTAGCGGGAGAATCACCGGGGAGCTGTTTTTT.

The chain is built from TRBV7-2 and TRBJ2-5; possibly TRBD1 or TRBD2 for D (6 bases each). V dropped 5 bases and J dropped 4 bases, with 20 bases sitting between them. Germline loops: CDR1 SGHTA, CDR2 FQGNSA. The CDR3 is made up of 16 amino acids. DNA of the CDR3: TGTGCCAGCAGCCCCCGGGGAGGTGGGGGCGGAGAGACCCAGTACTTC. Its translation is CASSPRGGGGGETQYF.

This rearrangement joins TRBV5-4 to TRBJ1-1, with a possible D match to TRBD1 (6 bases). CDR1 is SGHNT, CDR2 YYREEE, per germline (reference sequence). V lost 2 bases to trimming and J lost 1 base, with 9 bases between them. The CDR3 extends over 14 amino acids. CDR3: CASSFPDRNTEAFF. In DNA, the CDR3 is TGTGCCAGCAGCTTTCCGGACAGGAACACTGAAGCTTTCTTT. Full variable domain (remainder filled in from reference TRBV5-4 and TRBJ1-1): ETGVTQSPTHLIKTRGQQVTLRCSSQSGHNTVSWYQQALGQGPQFIFQYYREEENGRGNFPPRFSGLQFPNYSSELNVNALELDDSALYLCASSFPDRNTEAFFGQGTRLTVV.

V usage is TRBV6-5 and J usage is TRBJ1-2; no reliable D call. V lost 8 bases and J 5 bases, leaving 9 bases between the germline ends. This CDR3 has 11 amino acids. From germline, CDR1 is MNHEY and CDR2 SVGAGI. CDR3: CASAAGYGYTF. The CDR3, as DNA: TGTGCCAGCGCGGCGGGGTATGGCTACACCTTC.

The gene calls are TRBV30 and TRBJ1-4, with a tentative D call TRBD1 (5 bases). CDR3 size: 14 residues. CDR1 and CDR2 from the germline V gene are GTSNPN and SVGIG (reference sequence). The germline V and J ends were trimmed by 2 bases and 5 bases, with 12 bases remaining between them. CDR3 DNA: TGTGCCTGGAGTTCCCCGGGGCCCAATGAAAAACTGTTTTTT. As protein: CAWSSPGPNEKLFF.

CDR3 DNA: TGTGCCAGCAGCCTGGGGACTAGCGGGAACACCGGGGAGCTGTTTTTT. Translated, it gives CASSLGTSGNTGELFF. The chain is built from TRBV7-9 and TRBJ2-2, with TRBD2 identical over 11 bases. CDR1 SEHNR and CDR2 FQNEAQ come from the germline V gene (reference sequence). The CDR3 is 16 amino acids. The J segment lost 1 base and the V segment lost 5 bases, leaving 3 bases of the junction unmatched.

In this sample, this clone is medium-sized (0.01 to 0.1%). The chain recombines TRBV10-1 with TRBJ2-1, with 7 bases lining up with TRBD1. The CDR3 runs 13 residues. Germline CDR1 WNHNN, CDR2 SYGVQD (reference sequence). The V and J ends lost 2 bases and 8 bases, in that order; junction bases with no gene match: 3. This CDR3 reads CASSEIGGYEQFF. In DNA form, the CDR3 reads TGCGCCAGCAGTGAGATAGGGGGCTATGAGCAGTTCTTC.

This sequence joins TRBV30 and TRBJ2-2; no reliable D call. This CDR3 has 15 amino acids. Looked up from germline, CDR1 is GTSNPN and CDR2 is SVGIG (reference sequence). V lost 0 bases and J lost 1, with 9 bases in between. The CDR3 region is CAWSVPSLNTGELFF. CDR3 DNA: TGTGCCTGGAGTGTACCCTCTCTGAACACCGGGGAGCTGTTTTTT.

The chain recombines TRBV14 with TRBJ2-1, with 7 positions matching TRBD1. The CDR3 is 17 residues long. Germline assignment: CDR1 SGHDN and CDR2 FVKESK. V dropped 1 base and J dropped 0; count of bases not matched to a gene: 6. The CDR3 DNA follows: TGTGCCAGCAGCCAAGGGGGGACAGTTGTCTCCTACAATGAGCAGTTCTTC. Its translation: CASSQGGTVVSYNEQFF.

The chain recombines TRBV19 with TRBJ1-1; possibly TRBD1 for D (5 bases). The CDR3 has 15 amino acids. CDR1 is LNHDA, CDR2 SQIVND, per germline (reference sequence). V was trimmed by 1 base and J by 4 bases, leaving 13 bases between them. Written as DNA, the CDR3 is TGTGCCAGTAGTATAGGCTCCACAGGACCCACTGAAGCTTTCTTT. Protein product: CASSIGSTGPTEAFF.

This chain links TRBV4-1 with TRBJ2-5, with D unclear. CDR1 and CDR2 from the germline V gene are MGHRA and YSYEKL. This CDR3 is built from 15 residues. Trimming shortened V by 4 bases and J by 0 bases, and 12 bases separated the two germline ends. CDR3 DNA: TGCGCCAGCAGCCGTCAAACGAGCTACCAAGAGACCCAGTACTTC. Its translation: CASSRQTSYQETQYF.

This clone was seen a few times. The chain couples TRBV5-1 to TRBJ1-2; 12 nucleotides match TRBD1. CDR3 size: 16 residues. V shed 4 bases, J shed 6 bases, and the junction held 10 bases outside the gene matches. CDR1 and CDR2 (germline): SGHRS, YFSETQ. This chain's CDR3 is CASSPLPGQGADGYTF. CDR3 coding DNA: TGCGCCAGCAGCCCCCTCCCGGGACAGGGGGCGGATGGCTACACCTTC.

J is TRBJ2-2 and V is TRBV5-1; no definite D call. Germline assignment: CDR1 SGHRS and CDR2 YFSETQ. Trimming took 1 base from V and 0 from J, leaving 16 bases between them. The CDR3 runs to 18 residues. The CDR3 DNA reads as TGCGCCAGCAGCTTGTATCCAGGCCCCAAGCCGAACACCGGGGAGCTGTTTTTT. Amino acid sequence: CASSLYPGPKPNTGELFF.

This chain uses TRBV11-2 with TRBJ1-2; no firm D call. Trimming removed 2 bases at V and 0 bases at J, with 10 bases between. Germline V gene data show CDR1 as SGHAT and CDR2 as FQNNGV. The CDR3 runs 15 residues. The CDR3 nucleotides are TGTGCCAGCAGCTTACGGGCAGCCTCTAACTATGGCTACACCTTC. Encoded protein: CASSLRAASNYGYTF.

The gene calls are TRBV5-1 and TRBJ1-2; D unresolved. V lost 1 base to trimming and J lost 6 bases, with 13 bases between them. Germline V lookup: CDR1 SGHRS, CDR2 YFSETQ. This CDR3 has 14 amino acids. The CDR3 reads CASSLNPTADGYTF. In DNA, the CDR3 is TGCGCCAGCAGCTTGAACCCTACGGCGGATGGCTACACCTTC.

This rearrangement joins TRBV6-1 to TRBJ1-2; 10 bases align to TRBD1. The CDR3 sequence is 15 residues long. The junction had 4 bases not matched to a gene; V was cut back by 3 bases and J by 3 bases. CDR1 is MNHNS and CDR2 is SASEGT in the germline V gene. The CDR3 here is CASSDPGTGDYGYTF. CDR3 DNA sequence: TGTGCCAGCAGTGACCCCGGGACAGGGGACTATGGCTACACCTTC.